This T cell receptor (beta chain) originates from a study of cytomegalovirus exposure and HLA in healthy donors. Germline assignment: CDR1 SGHDT and CDR2 YYEEEE. This CDR3 spans 16 amino acids. The trim removed 0 bases at V and 0 bases at J, leaving 4 bases unmatched. The PCR ran on 60 Vbeta and 13 Jbeta primers. Data came from immunoSEQ multiplex PCR; TCRdb stores just in-frame clones and leaves some out. The sample carries some 130,000 clones, about 72% recorded once. Healthy bone marrow donors made up the cohort. The V and J genes are TRBV5-6 and TRBJ2-5; 8 bases match TRBD2. The sample taken for sequencing was PBMCs. This sequence originates from a female donor in good health and CMV-seronegative. The CDR3 is CASSLELAGNQETQYF. The CDR3 DNA is TGTGCCAGCAGCTTGGAGCTAGCGGGTAACCAAGAGACCCAGTACTTC.